Below are 17 T cell receptor beta chains sequenced from a single sample in a study of Graves' ophthalmopathy and Graves' hyperthyroidism. The authors amplified TCR beta CDR3 regions from RNA transcripts. An opening RT-PCR round employed HTBI primers and preceded a second-round multiplex PCR. One entry per CDR3 protein, called by TCRdb with MiXCR from the multiplex PCR reads. The sample lists 13,000 to 15,000 distinct CDR3 sequences, about 50% occurring once. The sequenced material came from peripheral blood. The receptors derive from a woman aged 25 to 39 with Graves' ophthalmopathy.

A note on this clonotype: A read error may produce the germline difference seen at one junction end. The chain couples TRBV7-7 to TRBJ2-5; possibly TRBD1 for D (6 bases). This CDR3 contains 13 residues. CDR1 is SSHAT and CDR2 is FNYEAQ in the germline V gene (reference sequence). For the CDR3, the DNA is TGTGCTAGCAGCATGGACAGACAAGAGACCCAGTACTTC. Encoded protein: CASSMDRQETQYF. Using reference TRBV7-7 and TRBJ2-5 for the parts outside the CDR3, the full variable domain is GAGVSQSPRYKVTKRGQDVTLRCDPISSHATLYWYQQALGQGPEFLTYFNYEAQPDKSGLPSDRFSAERPEGSISTLTIQRTEQRDSAMYRCASSMDRQETQYFGPGTRLLVL.

This chain joins TRBV6-5 and TRBJ2-1, with TRBD1 matching over 7 bases. Germline CDR1 reads MNHEY; CDR2 reads SVGAGI. The CDR3 contains 16 residues. Trimming cost V 4 bases and J 5 bases; bases outside gene matches: 11. The CDR3 DNA is TGTGCCAGCAGTTCACAGGGGAGCGCCAATCACAATGAGCAGTTCTTC. Residues: CASSSQGSANHNEQFF.

The table lists this clonotype with a count of one. V and J are TRBV2 and TRBJ2-7; 9 positions agree with TRBD1. Per the germline V gene, CDR1 is SNHLY and CDR2 is FYNNEI. Germline trimming cut 2 bases from V and 3 bases from J; bases unmatched to any gene: 5. The CDR3 runs 15 residues. The CDR3 sequence: CASSELGQGGYEQYF. The CDR3 coding sequence is TGTGCCAGCAGTGAATTGGGACAGGGAGGCTACGAGCAGTACTTC.

This clonotype was recorded many times. The chain carries TRBV7-8 and TRBJ2-7; TRBD1 matches at 7 bases. The CDR3 contains 14 residues. With V trimmed by 3 bases and J by 0 bases, 2 bases remained unmatched. CDR1 is SGHVS and CDR2 is FQNEAQ in the germline V gene. The CDR3: CASSFRDSSYEQYF. The CDR3 coding sequence is TGTGCCAGCAGCTTCCGGGACAGCTCCTACGAGCAGTACTTC. Based on the CDR3 plus reference TRBV7-8 and TRBJ2-7, the full variable domain is GAGVSQSPRYKVAKRGQDVALRCDPISGHVSLFWYQQALGQGPEFLTYFQNEAQLDKSGLPSDRFFAERPEGSVSTLKIQRTQQEDSAVYLCASSFRDSSYEQYFGPGTRLTVT.

This clonotype was seen a few times. This chain joins TRBV5-5 and TRBJ1-1, with 7 bases that match TRBD1. The CDR3 covers 15 residues. The germline V gene encodes CDR1 SGHKS and CDR2 YYEKEE (reference sequence). Unmatched junction bases numbered 11, after V lost 4 bases and J lost 5 bases. The CDR3 loop reads CASSRRQGGKTEAFF. The CDR3 DNA sequence: TGTGCCAGCAGCCGAAGACAGGGAGGGAAGACTGAAGCTTTCTTT.

The V gene is TRBV9, the J gene TRBJ2-1; D gene ambiguous. In germline, CDR1 is SGDLS, CDR2 YYNGEE. CDR3 size: 14 residues. V was clipped by 3 bases and J by 1 base, with 8 bases between them. The CDR3 DNA follows: TGTGCCAGCAGCGGGAGCCAGTCCTACAATGAGCAGTTCTTC. Translating gives CASSGSQSYNEQFF.

The CDR3 region has the DNA TGTGCCAGCAGCACCGAACAGGGGGCTGTTGGCTATGGCTACACCTTC. Translating it yields CASSTEQGAVGYGYTF. The rearrangement joins TRBV7-9 to TRBJ1-2, with 9 positions matching TRBD1. Germline V gives CDR1 SEHNR, CDR2 FQNEAQ (reference sequence). The CDR3 consists of 16 residues. V was clipped by 5 bases and J by 4 bases; unmatched bases: 11.

V and J are TRBV19 and TRBJ2-3; TRBD2 aligns across 9 bases. Germline values: CDR1 LNHDA, CDR2 SQIVND (reference sequence). The ends lost 6 bases at V and 5 bases at J; junction bases unmatched: 9. The CDR3 extends over 15 amino acids. CDR3 region: CASRRAGGQVDTQYF. The CDR3 DNA reads TGTGCCAGTAGAAGGGCGGGAGGGCAGGTAGATACGCAGTATTTT.

This clonotype ranks as medium-sized. The rearrangement links TRBV15 to TRBJ1-5, with TRBD1 matching over 7 bases. This CDR3 has 15 residues. V lost 4 bases to trimming and J lost 3 bases; unmatched junction nucleotides: 6. Germline V CDR1 and CDR2: LNHNV, YYDKDF (reference sequence). As DNA, the CDR3 is TGTGCCACCAGCACGGGGCAGGGGGTCAATCAGCCCCAGCATTTT. Translating gives CATSTGQGVNQPQHF.

By proportion, this clonotype is medium-sized. V and J are TRBV9 and TRBJ2-1, with 13 bases lining up with TRBD2. Trimming removed 5 bases from V and 4 bases from J; junction bases left unmatched: 9. The germline V gene has CDR1 SGDLS and CDR2 YYNGEE. The CDR3 runs 17 residues. In DNA, the CDR3 is TGTGCCAGCAGGATTCAACCGACTAGCGGGAGGTACAATGAGCAGTTCTTC. Its protein is CASRIQPTSGRYNEQFF.

This clonotype was detected many times. A much bigger clone sits one base away, suggesting this may be a read error. The rearrangement uses TRBV11-3 and TRBJ2-7, with a tentative D call TRBD1 (5 bases). V lost 1 base and J lost 2, with 12 bases in between. Germline V gene data show CDR1 as SGHNT and CDR2 as YENEEA. The length of the CDR3 is 15 residues. The DNA for the CDR3 is TGTGCCAGCAGCTTAGCGTCAGGGCTAGCCTACGAGCAGTACTTC. This sequence encodes CASSLASGLAYEQYF.

Turning to this clonotype: The junction departs from germline at one end; a sequencing error may be responsible. The V gene is TRBV30, the J gene TRBJ2-7, with 8 bases matching TRBD2. In germline, CDR1 is GTSNPN, CDR2 SVGIG (reference sequence). This CDR3 is built from 9 residues. The CDR3 is CACREGPPW. In nucleotides, the CDR3 is TGTGCCTGCCGGGAGGGCCCACCTTGG.

Notes on this clonotype: A read error may produce the germline difference seen at one junction end. V usage is TRBV4-2 and J usage is TRBJ1-2; 7 bases align to TRBD1. The CDR3 spans 19 residues. Germline CDR1 and CDR2: LGHNA and YNFKEQ. The CDR3 loop reads CASSQERSPTDRTNCGYTF. CDR3 DNA: TGTGCCAGCAGCCAAGAGCGGAGCCCAACGGACAGGACTAACTGTGGCTACACCTTC.

A few counts support this clonotype. The rearrangement links TRBV5-4 to TRBJ2-1; D remains ambiguous. The CDR3 consists of 14 residues. CDR1 and CDR2 (germline): SGHNT, YYREEE (reference sequence). V was trimmed by 0 bases and J by 0 bases, leaving 4 bases between them. In DNA, the CDR3 is TGTGCCAGCAGCTTGGAGAGCTCCTACAATGAGCAGTTCTTC. Encoded protein: CASSLESSYNEQFF. The entire variable domain, with the rest obtained from reference TRBV5-4 and TRBJ2-1, is as follows: ETGVTQSPTHLIKTRGQQVTLRCSSQSGHNTVSWYQQALGQGPQFIFQYYREEENGRGNFPPRFSGLQFPNYSSELNVNALELDDSALYLCASSLESSYNEQFFGPGTRLTVL.

J is TRBJ1-5 and V is TRBV2, with 10 bases lining up with TRBD1. CDR3 length: 14 residues. Germline CDR1 is SNHLY and CDR2 is FYNNEI. The J segment lost 6 bases and the V segment lost 4 bases, leaving 3 bases of the junction unmatched. CDR3 amino acids: CASSAGQGSQPQHF. CDR3 coding DNA: TGTGCCAGCAGTGCGGGACAGGGGAGTCAGCCCCAGCATTTT.

The genes are TRBV2 and TRBJ1-2; a weak D match, TRBD1 (5 bases). Germline CDR1 is SNHLY and CDR2 is FYNNEI. The CDR3 contains 12 residues. The V and J ends lost 7 bases and 12 bases respectively, with 18 bases between them. The CDR3, as DNA: TGTGCCAGCACTTGGCTCAGGGAAGGTAACACCTTC. This gives the protein CASTWLREGNTF.

The rearrangement uses TRBV20-1 and TRBJ1-6, with 9 bases identical to TRBD1. Germline trimming cut 3 bases from V and 8 bases from J; bases unmatched to any gene: 2. Germline V gene data show CDR1 as DFQATT and CDR2 as SNEGSKA (reference sequence). The CDR3 is 13 amino acids. CDR3 nucleotides: TGCAGTGCTAGGGGACAGGGTGATTCACCCCTCCACTTT. Translated, it gives CSARGQGDSPLHF.